Listed below are T cell receptor beta chains from one sample, sequenced in a study of Graves' ophthalmopathy and Graves' hyperthyroidism. TCRdb called the multiplex PCR reads again in MiXCR, with one record for every CDR3 protein. The sample contains 600,000 to 650,000 distinct CDR3 sequences, 22% of which appear only once. The sample comprised peripheral blood. Receptors were obtained from a young woman with stable Graves' hyperthyroidism. Some clones in this sample may be carry-over from other donors' samples. Each CDR3 is given with its conserved first and last residue. Each record gives: clone size, D gene, J gene, V gene, CDR3 DNA, CDR3 protein. A D gene is named only where the DNA matches it firmly. Clone size is not always given. Where it is, it says once, few, many or a class for expanded clones.

NA NA TRBJ2-6 TRBV11-1 TGTGCCAGCAGCTTAGGGTCACAGGGAATAATCAGTGGGGCCAACGTCCTGACTTTC CASSLGSQGIISGANVLTF
few NA TRBJ1-2 TRBV27 TGTGCCAGCAGTTTAACGAGCCCCCGAATGGGTGGCTACACCTTC CASSLTSPRMGGYTF
many NA TRBJ2-2 TRBV12-3/TRBV12-4 TGTGCCAGCAGTTCAACCATCCCTAGCTCTTTTACCGGGGAGCTGTTTTTT CASSSTIPSSFTGELFF
many NA TRBJ2-7 TRBV20-1 TGCAGTGCTAGGGGCGGTCAAGGGGGAAGCTCCTACGAGCAGTACTTC CSARGGQGGSSYEQYF
many NA TRBJ2-7 TRBV12-3/TRBV12-4 TGTGCCAGCAGTGAGACTAGTTGGTGGCAGTACTTC CASSETSWWQYF
many NA TRBJ1-5 TRBV4-2 TGTGCCAGCAGCCAAGATCCAGGGGAAGTGCAGCATTTT CASSQDPGEVQHF
NA NA TRBJ1-1 TRBV6-5 TGTGCCAGCAGTTACCTTTCCTTAGGGGTAAAGGACACTGAAGCTTTCTTT CASSYLSLGVKDTEAFF
few TRBD1 TRBJ2-7 TRBV6-5 TGTGCCAGCAATTCGGACAGGCTCCGGTACGAGCAGTACTTC CASNSDRLRYEQYF
many TRBD1 TRBJ2-5 TRBV12-3/TRBV12-4 TGTGCCAGCAGCACAGGGGGCAGAGAGACCCAGTACTTC CASSTGGRETQYF
many NA TRBJ1-5 TRBV6-5 TGTGCCAGCAGTCCCAATAATCAGCCCCAGCATTTT CASSPNNQPQHF
many NA TRBJ1-1 TRBV15 TGTGCCACCAGCAGATTTGCAGACACGAACTCTGAAGCTTTCTTT CATSRFADTNSEAFF
many NA TRBJ2-5 TRBV6-1 TGTGCCAGCAGTCCATTTTGGGGGCAAGAGACCCAGTACTTC CASSPFWGQETQYF
once NA TRBJ2-6 TRBV20-1 TGCAGTGCCTCCTTTGGGGAAACCTCTGGGGCCAACGTCCTGACTTTC CSASFGETSGANVLTF
many TRBD1 TRBJ1-3 TRBV6-1 TGTGCCAGCATGGGGACAGGAGGAAACACCATATATTTT CASMGTGGNTIYF
many NA TRBJ1-1 TRBV10-3 TGTGCCATCAGTGGGGGAGTAACACAGAACACTGAAGCTTTCTTT CAISGGVTQNTEAFF
many NA TRBJ2-5 TRBV7-2 TGTGCCAGCAGCGTAACTAGAACGATCCAAGAGACCCAGTACTTC CASSVTRTIQETQYF
NA NA TRBJ1-5 TRBV24-1 TGTGCCACCAGTGAGGGTAGGAATAGCAATCAGCCCCAGCATTTT CATSEGRNSNQPQHF
NA NA TRBJ1-1 TRBV6-5 TGTGCCAGCAGTTACTCGAATTTCGGGGACACTGAAGCTTTCTTT CASSYSNFGDTEAFF
many NA TRBJ2-4 TRBV29-1 TGCAGCGTCACGACAGACTCCTGGGGAAACATTCAGTACTTC CSVTTDSWGNIQYF
few NA TRBJ2-7 TRBV30 TGTGCCTGGAGTGTACGCACCGAGCAGTACTTC CAWSVRTEQYF
many TRBD1 TRBJ1-1 TRBV6-1 TGTGCCAGCAGCCTTTCCGGGACAGGTGTAATGAACACTGAAGCTTTCTTT CASSLSGTGVMNTEAFF
NA NA TRBJ1-6 TRBV14 TGTGCCAGCAGCCAGGAGCGAGGGTCCCATTCACCCCTCCACTTT CASSQERGSHSPLHF
many NA TRBJ1-5 TRBV20-1 TGCAGTGCCTCAGGGGAAGGGGAACAGCCCCAGCATTTT CSASGEGEQPQHF
many NA TRBJ1-1 TRBV27 TGTGCCAGCAGCCGTACTTGGGGGATAGACACTGAAGCTTTCTTT CASSRTWGIDTEAFF